This T cell receptor (beta chain) was sequenced during a study of T-cell memory formation after mild COVID-19. TCRdb re-called the 5' RACE reads with MiXCR, one entry per CDR3 protein. The table lists 350,000 to 450,000 distinct CDR3 sequences, more than 20% of them singletons. The CDR3 consists of 12 residues. Trimming at V came to 9 bases and at J to 7 bases, leaving 6 bases not matched to a gene. Germline loops: CDR1 SGHTA, CDR2 FQGNSA. The V and J genes are TRBV7-2 and TRBJ2-5; TRBD2 aligns across 9 bases. Sequenced: PBMCs or a T cell subset sorted from them (not recorded which). This sequence originates from an adult woman who had mild COVID-19 (a few samples of this study predate the infection). Cell type and time point are not known. This CDR3 reads CASAGLAGTQYF. In nucleotides, the CDR3 is TGTGCCAGTGCGGGACTAGCTGGGACCCAGTACTTC.